Shown below are 10 T cell receptor beta chains from a single sample sequenced in a study of blood T cell repertoires in COVID-19. Only in-frame clones appear in the TCRdb table, and some are missing; sequencing was by immunoSEQ multiplex PCR. Altogether fewer than 250,000 clones are present, approximately 88% being singletons, with the ten largest covering 2.5% to 3%. The specimen was PBMCs or T cells enriched from blood (not recorded which). These receptors were collected from a woman in her twenties or thirties with acute COVID-19.

The gene calls are TRBV7-2 and TRBJ1-4, with D possibly matching TRBD1 (6 bases). V was shortened by 1 base and J by 7 bases, with 10 bases between the two germline ends. The CDR3 consists of 14 residues. Germline CDR1 and CDR2: SGHTA and FQGNSA. CDR3 DNA sequence: TGTGCCAGCAGCTTAGGGGGGGGCTCTGAAAAACTGTTTTTT. This codes for CASSLGGGSEKLFF.

This chain connects TRBV3-1 (or the pseudogene TRBV3-2) to TRBJ2-7, with a tentative D call TRBD1 (6 bases). Deletions cut 4 bases from V and 2 bases from J, with 15 bases between. The CDR3 spans 15 residues. The germline gives CDR1 LGHDT, CDR2 YNNKEL (reference sequence). The CDR3: CASSPRQDAPYEQYF. DNA for the CDR3: TGTGCCAGCAGCCCCCGACAGGATGCCCCCTACGAGCAGTACTTC.

V usage is TRBV6-1 and J usage is TRBJ1-2; D is unclear. The germline V gene has CDR1 MNHNS and CDR2 SASEGT. Trimming shortened V by 2 bases and J by 3 bases, and 7 bases separated the two germline ends. This CDR3 has 13 amino acids. The DNA for the CDR3 is TGTGCCAGCAGTGAAAGGGAGGACTATGGCTACACCTTC. It is translated as CASSEREDYGYTF.

The CDR3 reads CASSQAGSAGELFF. The DNA of the CDR3 is TGTGCCAGCAGCCAAGCCGGGAGCGCCGGGGAGCTGTTTTTT. The chain is built from TRBV14 and TRBJ2-2, with a weak D call TRBD2 (6 bases). Germline V gives CDR1 SGHDN, CDR2 FVKESK. The CDR3 runs 14 residues. V was shortened by 1 base and J by 6 bases, with 9 bases between the two germline ends.

This sequence joins TRBV11-2 and TRBJ1-1, with 7 positions matching TRBD1. Germline lookup yields CDR1 SGHAT and CDR2 FQNNGV. V lost 4 bases to trimming and J lost 4 bases; unmatched junction nucleotides: 6. The CDR3 sequence is 14 residues long. This chain's CDR3 is CASSSLQGFTEAFF. The DNA of the CDR3 is TGTGCCAGCAGCTCCTTACAGGGGTTCACTGAAGCTTTCTTT.

This clone appeared once. The sample has other DNA sequences that encode this CDR3 too. The rearrangement joins TRBV6-5 to TRBJ1-1; possible D gene TRBD1, 5 bases. Germline CDR1 and CDR2: MNHEY and SVGAGI. The V end was cut by 3 bases, the J end by 1 base, with 9 bases between. The CDR3 totals 14 residues. This CDR3 reads CASSYSTENTEAFF. The CDR3 DNA is TGTGCCAGCAGTTATTCGACAGAGAACACTGAAGCTTTCTTT.

V usage is TRBV6-5 and J usage is TRBJ1-1; D perhaps matches TRBD1 (5 bases). CDR1 MNHEY and CDR2 SVGAGI come from the germline V gene. V was trimmed by 5 bases and J by 1 base, leaving 11 bases between them. The CDR3 is 14 residues long. The CDR3 loop is CASSPPTANTEAFF. The DNA for the CDR3 is TGTGCCAGCAGTCCACCGACAGCGAACACTGAAGCTTTCTTT.

The table lists this clone with a few counts. The chain uses TRBV19 and TRBJ1-6; possible D gene TRBD1, 5 bases. Deletions cut 5 bases from V and 10 bases from J, with 12 bases between. The germline gives CDR1 LNHDA, CDR2 SQIVND (reference sequence). The CDR3 extends over 13 amino acids. The CDR3 loop reads CASSDRRASPLHF. In DNA form, the CDR3 reads TGTGCCAGTAGTGACAGAAGGGCATCACCCCTCCACTTT.

The J gene is TRBJ2-4, the V gene TRBV3-1 (or the pseudogene TRBV3-2); no firm D call. V lost 8 bases, J lost 8 bases, and 13 bases lay in between. CDR1 is LGHDT and CDR2 is YNNKEL in the germline V gene (reference sequence). This CDR3 is 12 amino acids long. The CDR3, as DNA: TGTGCCAGCGGCGGTCGATGGGACATTCAGTACTTC. This gives the protein CASGGRWDIQYF.

The CDR3 protein is CSVKTQGYGSYEQYF. The CDR3, as DNA: TGCAGCGTTAAGACACAGGGGTATGGTTCCTACGAGCAGTACTTC. The chain recombines TRBV29-1 with TRBJ2-7; TRBD1 aligns across 7 bases. The germline V gene encodes CDR1 SQVTM and CDR2 ANQGSEA. The CDR3 totals 15 residues. Trimming at V came to 5 bases and at J to 1 base, leaving 11 bases not matched to a gene.